Given below is one T cell receptor (beta chain) in context. Its antigen is not identified. The sample originates from a study of vaccination effects on CD4 cells after COVID-19. Looking at the study overall: A couple of convalescent patients gave samples 16 days and one week before vaccination.

In the ViraFEST assay, antigen-specific CD4+ clonotypes were identified by expansion after peptide-pool stimulation. After roughly 11 days in culture, the CD4+ T cells were isolated. By PCR, the person was confirmed to have had SARS-CoV-2 infection between March and December 2020. Each culture well received a few million PBMC. These cells were then cultured in IMDM with roughly 9.8 IU/ml IL-2 and roughly 10 ug/ml peptides. Data came from immunoSEQ multiplex PCR; TCRdb stores just in-frame clones and leaves some out. Of approximately 19,000 clones in the sample, nearly 75% were seen once. The CDR3 has 15 amino acids. Germline CDR1 reads SQVTM; CDR2 reads ANQGSEA. Trimming stripped 0 bases from V and 4 bases from J, with 14 bases between. Overall study findings and caveats: Convalescent patients in the study were few, and early post-infection timepoints were absent. After vaccination, at late timepoints, clones induced by infection and by vaccine contracted markedly.

Sequenced here: CD4+ T cells from PBMCs cultured with a peptide pool, sampled before COVID-19 vaccination. This sequence was found in a human donor who had a prior SARS-CoV-2 infection. This chain links TRBV29-1 with TRBJ2-3, with D possibly called TRBD1 or TRBD2 (5 bases each). DNA of the CDR3: TGCAGCGTTGAAGATCGTTCAGGGAGCCCAGATACGCAGTATTTT. Its translation is CSVEDRSGSPDTQYF.